These T cell receptor beta chains were read from a single sample in a study of regulatory T cells in long-lasting Graves disease. TCRdb fed the multiplex PCR reads into MiXCR, producing one record per CDR3 protein. The sample carries about 560,000 distinct CDR3 sequences, around 15% recorded once. The same data also contributed to another study, on T cells in Graves' hyperthyroidism and ophthalmopathy.

Source: peripheral blood mononuclear cells (PBMCs), taken at new diagnosis, from a patient treated with antithyroid drugs. The receptors stem from a man aged 18-30 years with Graves disease. The CDR3 runs from the conserved cysteine through the conserved F or W. Each record gives: J gene, clone size, V gene, D gene, CDR3 DNA, CDR3 protein. The D gene is left open where the match is weak. Clone size is given for some rows only: seen once, a few or many times, or a class if the clone is expanded.

TRBJ2-7,-,TRBV20-1,TRBD1,TGCAGTGCTGCCCCCCTTAGCCGGGACAGGGGCTACGAGCAGTACTTC,CSAAPLSRDRGYEQYF
TRBJ1-5,many,TRBV28,-,TGTGCCAGCAGTTTATGGGGACTAACCGGGTTATATCAGCCCCAGCATTTT,CASSLWGLTGLYQPQHF
TRBJ1-3,-,TRBV18,-,TGTGCCAGCTCACCCCCCTCCCGGGGAACCATATATTTT,CASSPPSRGTIYF
TRBJ2-7,many,TRBV7-9,TRBD1,TGTGCCAGCAGCTCGGGACAGGGCAGATACGAGCAGTACTTC,CASSSGQGRYEQYF
TRBJ2-1,many,TRBV20-1,TRBD2,TGCAGTGCTCCTACTACTAGCGGCAGCTCCTACAATGAGCAGTTCTTC,CSAPTTSGSSYNEQFF
TRBJ1-2,-,TRBV30,-,TGTGCCTGGAGTTCGCGCGGCGTGGGGGGCTACACCTTC,CAWSSRGVGGYTF
TRBJ2-7,-,TRBV5-1,-,TGCGCCAGCAGCTTGGATATGGTCGGCTCCTACGAGCAGTACTTC,CASSLDMVGSYEQYF
TRBJ2-7,-,TRBV5-1,TRBD2,TGCGCCAGCAGCTCGAGCGGGACGGAGACCTACGAGCAGTACTTC,CASSSSGTETYEQYF
TRBJ1-2,-,TRBV10-3,-,TGTGCCATCAGTCAAAATGGAGGGAACTATGGCTACACCTTC,CAISQNGGNYGYTF
TRBJ2-1,few,TRBV19,-,TGTGCCAGTCAAGTACGGGACTCCTACAATGAGCAGTTCTTC,CASQVRDSYNEQFF
TRBJ1-6,many,TRBV12-3/TRBV12-4,-,TGTGCCAGCAGTTTCGGGGTGAATTCACCCCTCCACTTT,CASSFGVNSPLHF
TRBJ1-6,many,TRBV6-1,-,TGTGCCAGCAGTCTCGGGTTGAGTCGGGACGATAATTCACCCCTCCACTTT,CASSLGLSRDDNSPLHF
TRBJ1-1,many,TRBV5-1,-,TGCGCCAGCAGCCCGGCACCCCTGAGGGGGAACACTGAAGCTTTCTTT,CASSPAPLRGNTEAFF
TRBJ2-7,many,TRBV11-2,-,TGTGCCAGCAGGTACCGACACGGAACCTTCTACGAGCAGTACTTC,CASRYRHGTFYEQYF
TRBJ2-3,many,TRBV7-9,TRBD1,TGTGCCAGCAGCGCTAGCAGGGGGTACGAATCCACAGATACGCAGTATTTT,CASSASRGYESTDTQYF
TRBJ1-2,many,TRBV7-2,-,TGTGCCAGCAGCCTTGGACAGACTCCGGGTGGCTACACCTTC,CASSLGQTPGGYTF
TRBJ2-7,many,TRBV5-1,-,TGCGCCAGCAGCACGACGAGGGCCTCCTACGAGCAGTACTTC,CASSTTRASYEQYF
TRBJ1-4,-,TRBV5-4,-,TGTGCCAGCAGCTCAAAGATTGCAACTAATGAAAAACTGTTTTTT,CASSSKIATNEKLFF
TRBJ2-3,many,TRBV20-1,-,TGCAGTGCTAGAGGTACTAGCACAGATACGCAGTATTTT,CSARGTSTDTQYF
TRBJ2-1,few,TRBV9,TRBD1,TGTGCCAGCAGCGTAGGGACAGGCTACAATGAGCAGTTCTTC,CASSVGTGYNEQFF
TRBJ2-3,-,TRBV13,-,TGTGCCAGCAGCTCCACCCTAGCCGGGAGAGTCGATACGCAGTATTTT,CASSSTLAGRVDTQYF
TRBJ2-3,once,TRBV20-1,TRBD2,TGCAGTGCTAGAGAACCCTTCTCGGGAGGGCTGGGGACAGATACGCAGTATTTT,CSAREPFSGGLGTDTQYF
TRBJ2-1,-,TRBV29-1,-,TGCAGCGTTGAGGGGGTAGCTGAGACCACCTACAATGAGCAGTTCTTC,CSVEGVAETTYNEQFF
TRBJ1-5,many,TRBV27,-,TGTGCCAGCAGTTTATTTGGCCGGGGTTATCAGCCCCAGCATTTT,CASSLFGRGYQPQHF
TRBJ1-1,few,TRBV29-1,-,TGCAGCGTTGGACAGATGAACACTGAAGCTTTCTTT,CSVGQMNTEAFF
TRBJ2-5,-,TRBV13,-,TGTGCCAGCAGCTTACTGGCGGCAGGGGGGGAGACCCAGTACTTC,CASSLLAAGGETQYF
TRBJ2-3,few,TRBV5-1,TRBD2,TGCGCCAGCAGCTTGGGACTAGCGGGAGGGAGCACAGATACGCAGTATTTT,CASSLGLAGGSTDTQYF
TRBJ2-6,-,TRBV28,TRBD2,TGTGCCAGCAGACGGACTAGCGGTTCTGGGGCCAACGTCCTGACTTTC,CASRRTSGSGANVLTF
TRBJ2-3,many,TRBV28,TRBD2,TGTGCCAGCAGTTTCTCCGGACTAGCGAGGACAGATACGCAGTATTTT,CASSFSGLARTDTQYF
TRBJ2-1,-,TRBV6-9,-,TGTGCCAGCAGTTACCTCGCGGAACCCTACAATGAGCAGTTCTTC,CASSYLAEPYNEQFF
TRBJ1-2,many,TRBV12-3/TRBV12-4,-,TGTGCCAGCAGTTGGGCCTATGGCTACACCTTC,CASSWAYGYTF
TRBJ2-1,-,TRBV20-1,-,TGCAGTGCTAGACCCGGGGGTAGCGGCGATGAGCAGTTCTTC,CSARPGGSGDEQFF
TRBJ2-2,-,TRBV11-2,-,TGTGCCAGCACCCTCCGAAGGGGCAGGGGGGACACCGGGGAGCTGTTTTTT,CASTLRRGRGDTGELFF
TRBJ2-7,-,TRBV7-2,TRBD2,TGTGCCAGCAGCTCGGGACTAGCGGGAGCCCTCGGCGAGCAGTACTTC,CASSSGLAGALGEQYF
TRBJ2-1,few,TRBV12-3/TRBV12-4,TRBD2,TGTGCCAGCAGTTTTTCAGCGGGGAGGGGCAATGAGCAGTTCTTC,CASSFSAGRGNEQFF
TRBJ2-1,-,TRBV2,TRBD2,TGTGCCAGCAGTACACTAGCGAGCTCCTACAATGAGCAGTTCTTC,CASSTLASSYNEQFF
TRBJ1-1,many,TRBV28,-,TGTGCCAGCAGTTTTGTCGAGCCTGAAGCTTTCTTT,CASSFVEPEAFF
TRBJ1-6,few,TRBV7-2,-,TGTGCCAGCAGCTTAGTTGCAGCAAGAGATTCACCCCTCCACTTT,CASSLVAARDSPLHF
TRBJ2-1,-,TRBV7-3,TRBD2,TGTGCCAGCAGCTCTAGCGGGAGTTGGGATGAGCAGTTCTTC,CASSSSGSWDEQFF
TRBJ1-2,many,TRBV6-1,-,TGTGCCAGCAGTGAAATGATAGACGGCCTCTATGGCTACACCTTC,CASSEMIDGLYGYTF
TRBJ2-1,many,TRBV27,-,TGTGCCAGCAGTTTTAACTCCAGACCCTTCAATGAGCAGTTCTTC,CASSFNSRPFNEQFF
TRBJ1-5,few,TRBV19,TRBD1,TGTGCCAGTAGTCTAAGGACAGGTGGTCAGCCCCAGCATTTT,CASSLRTGGQPQHF
TRBJ2-7,-,TRBV4-1,-,TGCGCCAGCAGCCAAGATGAAGGGACGAATGTCTACGAGCAGTACTTC,CASSQDEGTNVYEQYF
TRBJ2-7,many,TRBV7-9,-,TGTGCCAGCAGCCCCCCCCCGGGGACCGAGCAGTACTTC,CASSPPPGTEQYF
TRBJ2-1,-,TRBV19,TRBD2,TGTGCCAGTAGTCCTACTAGCGGGACGAGGGAGCAGTTCTTC,CASSPTSGTREQFF
TRBJ1-2,few,TRBV28,-,TGTGCCAGCAGTTTGGCGGGAGGTGGCTACACCTTC,CASSLAGGGYTF
TRBJ1-3,many,TRBV12-3/TRBV12-4,TRBD1,TGTGCCAGCAGTGCCCGACAGGGACCGATCTCTGGAAACACCATATATTTT,CASSARQGPISGNTIYF
TRBJ1-5,few,TRBV2,TRBD1,TGTGCCAGCGAACCGGGACAGGGGACTCAGCCCCAGCATTTT,CASEPGQGTQPQHF